This TCR beta chain was sequenced during a study of blood T cell repertoires in COVID-19. Repertoires were generated with immunoSEQ multiplex PCR, while TCRdb's copy carries only in-frame clones and drops some. Of under 200,000 clones in the sample, roughly 91% were seen once. The CDR3 totals 11 residues. Germline CDR1 MNHEY, CDR2 SMNVEV (reference sequence). V lost 11 bases and J lost 4, with 10 bases in between. This clone showed up just once. Material: peripheral blood. The chain links TRBV27 to TRBJ2-3; perhaps TRBD2 as D (5 bases). The source of this sequence is a man aged 35-49 years with active or convalescent COVID-19. The CDR3 nucleotides read TGTGCCTCGGGGTTCGCAGATACGCAGTATTTT. Translating gives CASGFADTQYF.